This TCR beta chain was identified during a study of blood T cell repertoires in COVID-19. Overall study context: COVID-19 samples, acute and convalescent, were from the United States, Italy and Spain. In each case, the material was cDNA or gDNA derived from T cells, B-cell-depleted T cells, or PBMCs.

In the original analysis: The authors estimated nucleated cell counts from reference gene primer amplification. Assay used: immunoSEQ multiplex PCR; TCRdb lists only in-frame clones, some missing. Clone size and V and J calls were adopted from that table, with D and trimming inferred from the DNA. Altogether some 76,000 clones are present, roughly nine tenths being singletons, with the ten largest covering approximately 17%. Germline CDR1 and CDR2: SGHNT and YYREEE (reference sequence). Trimming shortened V by 5 bases and J by 3 bases, and 11 bases separated the two germline ends. The CDR3 is 13 residues long. The sample holds a few counts of this clone.

This chain links TRBV5-4 with TRBJ1-2, with D perhaps TRBD1 (5 bases). The sample taken for sequencing was peripheral blood. The sequence was obtained from a man aged 80 or over in a cohort sampled during active COVID-19. CDR3: CASRHGGDYGYTF. The CDR3 DNA is TGTGCCAGCAGGCACGGGGGTGACTATGGCTACACCTTC.